This T cell receptor (beta chain) originates from a study of pediatric ulcerative colitis. Across the whole study: Several patients showed pancolitis and two showed left-sided colitis.

Sequencing was at survey level. Profiling relied on immunoSEQ multiplex PCR, and the TCRdb table lists in-frame clones only, not all of them. This repertoire shows more than 50,000 clones, 77% found once; its top ten account for around 4.9%. With respect to this clone: Its antigen is not known.

The diagnostic colonoscopy in ulcerative colitis patients preceded any immunosuppressive treatment. Germline V CDR1 and CDR2: MRHNA, SNTAGT. The CDR3 contains 14 residues. V was trimmed by 3 bases and J by 8 bases, leaving 13 bases between them. Findings and limits, study-wide: Rectal repertoires separated controls, mild-moderate and acute severe colitis.

The material sequenced was blood. The TCR was taken from a boy between 10 and 17 years old with moderate ulcerative colitis. J is TRBJ2-2 and V is TRBV6-4; TRBD1 or TRBD2 may be the D gene (6 bases each). CDR3 DNA: TGTGCCAGCAGTGAAGGCAGGGGACTTGGGGAGCTGTTTTTT. Amino acid sequence: CASSEGRGLGELFF.